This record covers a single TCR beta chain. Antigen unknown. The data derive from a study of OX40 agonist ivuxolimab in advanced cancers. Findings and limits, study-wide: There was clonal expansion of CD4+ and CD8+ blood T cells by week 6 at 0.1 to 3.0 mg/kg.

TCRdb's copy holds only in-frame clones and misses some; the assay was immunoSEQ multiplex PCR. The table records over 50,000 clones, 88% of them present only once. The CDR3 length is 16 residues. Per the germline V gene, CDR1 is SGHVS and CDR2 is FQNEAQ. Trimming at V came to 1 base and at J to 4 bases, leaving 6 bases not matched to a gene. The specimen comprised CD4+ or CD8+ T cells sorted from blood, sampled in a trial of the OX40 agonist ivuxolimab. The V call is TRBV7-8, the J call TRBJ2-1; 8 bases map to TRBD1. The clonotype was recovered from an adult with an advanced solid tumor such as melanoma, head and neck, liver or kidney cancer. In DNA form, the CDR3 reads TGTGCCAGCAGCTTAGGGCAGGGGGCGATTTACAATGAGCAGTTCTTC. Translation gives CASSLGQGAIYNEQFF.